The 23 T cell receptor beta chains below were found in one sample sequenced in a study of cytomegalovirus exposure and HLA in healthy donors. Primers included in the PCR were 60 Vbeta and 13 Jbeta primers. The data were produced by immunoSEQ multiplex PCR, yet TCRdb's version contains in-frame clones alone and is incomplete. In the table there are approximately 170,000 clones, around 84% of which are singletons. Sequenced: PBMCs. These receptors came from a boy aged 2 to 9 in good health and CMV-seronegative.

The chain is built from TRBV5-1 and TRBJ2-3, with TRBD2 matching over 12 bases. This CDR3 spans 19 amino acids. The germline V gene encodes CDR1 SGHRS and CDR2 YFSETQ. Trimming at V came to 0 bases and at J to 4 bases, leaving 12 bases not matched to a gene. CDR3 sequence reads: CASSLAVLAGGPGADTQYF. CDR3 sequence (DNA): TGCGCCAGCAGCTTGGCCGTTCTAGCGGGAGGGCCGGGTGCAGATACGCAGTATTTT.

The chain recombines TRBV9 with TRBJ2-5, with a weak D call TRBD1 (6 bases). Trimming took off 0 bases at V and 5 bases at J, with 8 bases between the two ends. CDR1 is SGDLS and CDR2 is YYNGEE in the germline V gene. The CDR3 has 13 residues. DNA of the CDR3: TGTGCCAGCAGCGTAGACACAGGGGAGACCCAGTACTTC. It translates to CASSVDTGETQYF.

A note on this clone: Other DNA sequences in this sample translate to the same CDR3. The CDR3 is CASSYSAGGYNEQFF. In DNA, the CDR3 is TGTGCCAGCAGTTACTCAGCGGGGGGATACAATGAGCAGTTCTTC. V gene TRBV6-6 combines with J gene TRBJ2-1; 9 nucleotides agree with TRBD2. Germline V gene lookup returns CDR1 MNHNY and CDR2 SVGAGI (reference sequence). V lost 0 bases and J lost 4; bases outside the gene matches: 1. This CDR3 spans 15 amino acids.

The chain has TRBV4-1 and TRBJ2-5, with 8 bases lining up with TRBD2. The end of the DNA aligns better with TRBJ2-7, so the J call may be wrong. The CDR3 consists of 20 residues. The germline gives CDR1 MGHRA, CDR2 YSYEKL. The CDR3, as DNA: TGCGCCAGCAGCCAGCTCCGGGACGGAGAAGAGCGGGGGAGCTCCTACGAGCAGTACTTC. Translation: CASSQLRDGEERGSSYEQYF.

Here the CDR3 reads CASTGGKYDNEQFF. CDR3 in DNA: TGTGCCAGTACCGGGGGGAAATACGACAATGAGCAGTTCTTC. The chain has TRBV19 and TRBJ2-1, with TRBD2 identical over 7 bases. The CDR3 runs 14 residues. V lost 7 bases to trimming and J lost 5 bases; unmatched junction nucleotides: 8. Looked up from germline, CDR1 is LNHDA and CDR2 is SQIVND (reference sequence). The variable domain in full, completed from reference TRBV19 and TRBJ2-1, reads DGGITQSPKYLFRKEGQNVTLSCEQNLNHDAMYWYRQDPGQGLRLIYYSQIVNDFQKGDIAEGYSVSREKKESFPLTVTSAQKNPTAFYLCASTGGKYDNEQFFGPGTRLTVL.

The chain uses TRBV25-1 and TRBJ2-3, with D tentatively TRBD2 (6 bases). The CDR3 is 14 residues long. Germline CDR1 MGHDK, CDR2 SYGVNS. Trimming cost V 8 bases and J 0 bases, with 12 bases left between them. The CDR3 here is CASGEVISTDTQYF. The CDR3, as DNA: TGTGCCAGCGGGGAGGTTATAAGCACAGATACGCAGTATTTT.

The rearrangement uses TRBV7-2 and TRBJ1-1; tentatively, D is TRBD1 (5 bases). The CDR3 loop spans 15 amino acids. The germline CDR1 and CDR2 sequences are SGHTA and FQGNSA. V was cut by 1 base and J by 4 bases, with 13 bases left in between. CDR3 protein: CASSLVKGLGTEAFF. The DNA of the CDR3 is TGTGCCAGCAGCTTAGTGAAGGGGTTGGGCACTGAAGCTTTCTTT.

The V gene is TRBV27, the J gene TRBJ2-7; TRBD2 might be the D (5 bases). Germline loops: CDR1 MNHEY, CDR2 SMNVEV (reference sequence). The CDR3 consists of 15 residues. The V gene lost 5 bases and the J gene lost 3 bases, with 17 bases spanning the gap. CDR3 bases: TGTGCCAGCAGTCCCGCGGGCGGGCGACGCTACGAGCAGTACTTC. It translates to CASSPAGGRRYEQYF.

V usage is TRBV11-2 and J usage is TRBJ1-6; 9 bases fit TRBD1. Germline V CDR1 and CDR2: SGHAT, FQNNGV. The CDR3 loop spans 18 amino acids. V shed 5 bases and J 5 bases; nucleotides not matched to a gene: 13. The CDR3 DNA reads TGTGCCAGCAGCGAAGCACAGGGGGCATTTTGGAATAATTCACCCCTCCACTTT. Protein product: CASSEAQGAFWNNSPLHF.

This chain links TRBV19 with TRBJ2-2; D gene uncertain. V lost 5 bases, J lost 6 bases, and 13 bases lay in between. CDR3 length: 14 residues. Germline V CDR1 and CDR2: LNHDA, SQIVND (reference sequence). The CDR3 coding sequence is TGTGCCAGTAGTTCCAGGCCGTGGTCCGGGGAGCTGTTTTTT. The encoded protein is CASSSRPWSGELFF.

The chain has TRBV6-5 and TRBJ1-1; D may be TRBD1 (6 bases). Trimming stripped 4 bases from V and 4 bases from J, with 13 bases between. Germline V gene lookup returns CDR1 MNHEY and CDR2 SVGAGI. There are 14 residues in the CDR3. The CDR3 bases are TGTGCCAGCAGTTGGACAGAGTCGGGCACTGAAGCTTTCTTT. Amino acids: CASSWTESGTEAFF.

Only one count was recorded for this clone. The junction departs from the called germline gene at one end, perhaps through a read error. The genes are TRBV28 and TRBJ1-2, with a tentative D call TRBD1 (5 bases). The CDR3 covers 14 residues. From germline, CDR1 is MDHEN and CDR2 SYDVKM. The CDR3: CASSLVGGWNGHTF. In DNA, the CDR3 is TGTGCCAGCAGTTTAGTCGGGGGGTGGAATGGCCACACCTTC.

This clone was seen just once. The chain couples TRBV27 to TRBJ2-7, with D unclear. There are 11 residues in the CDR3. Germline assignment: CDR1 MNHEY and CDR2 SMNVEV (reference sequence). The ends were cut back, 2 bases at V and 3 bases at J, with 2 bases in the middle. This CDR3 reads CASSLHYEQYF. CDR3 nucleotides: TGTGCCAGCAGTTTACACTACGAGCAGTACTTC.

The chain joins TRBV28 to TRBJ1-3, with D possibly being TRBD1 (6 bases). The CDR3 is 16 residues long. Germline CDR1 reads MDHEN; CDR2 reads SYDVKM. V was cut by 4 bases and J by 2 bases, with 15 bases left in between. The CDR3 nucleotides read TGTGCCAGCAGTTCACCGGGCAGGGGACCTGGAAACACCATATATTTT. Translated: CASSSPGRGPGNTIYF.

V gene TRBV4-1 combines with J gene TRBJ1-2; TRBD1 is a possible D gene (5 bases). V shed 1 base and J shed 8 bases, with 11 bases lying between them. There are 13 residues in the CDR3. Germline CDR1 is MGHRA and CDR2 is YSYEKL. The CDR3 region has the DNA TGCGCCAGCAGCCAAGCTTCAGGGTTGGGCTACACCTTC. It specifies CASSQASGLGYTF.

V usage is TRBV20-1 and J usage is TRBJ2-7; D is possibly TRBD1 (6 bases). The CDR3 has 11 residues. V was cut by 6 bases and J by 5 bases, with 11 bases left in between. CDR1 is DFQATT and CDR2 is SNEGSKA in the germline V gene (reference sequence). The CDR3 loop is CSAAWGHEQYV. For the CDR3, the DNA is TGCAGTGCCGCCTGGGGGCACGAGCAGTACGTC.

The V call is TRBV4-1, the J call TRBJ1-3; maybe TRBD1 (5 bases). The V end lost 0 bases, the J end lost 3 bases, and 12 bases lay between the germline ends. The CDR3 consists of 16 residues. The germline V gene encodes CDR1 MGHRA and CDR2 YSYEKL. The chain's CDR3 is CASSQDRGVGGNTIYF. DNA for the CDR3: TGCGCCAGCAGCCAAGATCGGGGGGTAGGTGGAAACACCATATATTTT.

This rearrangement joins TRBV28 to TRBJ1-5; D is possibly TRBD1 (5 bases). V was trimmed by 6 bases and J by 2 bases, leaving 14 bases between them. This CDR3 spans 15 amino acids. Germline CDR1 and CDR2: MDHEN and SYDVKM. In DNA form, the CDR3 reads TGTGCCAGCAGAGTAGGGTCGGGGGGCAATCAGCCCCAGCATTTT. Translation gives CASRVGSGGNQPQHF. Together with reference TRBV28 and TRBJ1-5, the CDR3 gives the full variable domain: DVKVTQSSRYLVKRTGEKVFLECVQDMDHENMFWYRQDPGLGLRLIYFSYDVKMKEKGDIPEGYSVSREKKERFSLILESASTNQTSMYLCASRVGSGGNQPQHFGDGTRLSIL.

The genes are TRBV5-6 and TRBJ2-7; TRBD2 is a possible D gene (6 bases). The CDR3 totals 14 residues. Germline V gene sequence: CDR1 SGHDT, CDR2 YYEEEE. Between the trimmed V and J ends, which lost 3 bases and 3 bases, there was a span of 13 bases. The CDR3 region has the DNA TGTGCCAGCAGCTACCGGGAGCTTTTCTACGAGCAGTACTTC. The encoded protein is CASSYRELFYEQYF.

This clone was observed a handful of times. This chain uses TRBV27 with TRBJ2-3, with 12 bases lining up with TRBD2. In germline, CDR1 is MNHEY, CDR2 SMNVEV (reference sequence). Trimming cost V 4 bases and J 10 bases; bases outside gene matches: 9. The CDR3 has 15 amino acids. CDR3 region: CASSYLAGGPVPQYF. The CDR3, as DNA: TGTGCCAGCAGTTACCTAGCGGGGGGGCCGGTTCCGCAGTATTTT.

The chain is built from TRBV28 and TRBJ1-2, with D unclear. This CDR3 is 12 amino acids long. V lost 3 bases and J lost 8, with 10 bases in between. The V gene's germline CDR1 is MDHEN and CDR2 SYDVKM. The CDR3 here is CASSLREEGYTF. CDR3 DNA sequence: TGTGCCAGCAGTTTGCGAGAAGAGGGCTACACCTTC.

The rearrangement links TRBV29-1 to TRBJ2-7, with 10 positions matching TRBD1. V dropped 7 bases and J dropped 3; count of bases not matched to a gene: 6. The length of the CDR3 is 13 residues. Germline assignment: CDR1 SQVTM and CDR2 ANQGSEA. In DNA form, the CDR3 reads TGCAGCGCCCGAAGGACAGGGGGCTACGAGCAGTACTTC. Its protein is CSARRTGGYEQYF.

Of note for this clone: A clone one base away is much larger, so this may be a read error. This chain links TRBV6-1 with TRBJ2-3; 8 positions match TRBD2. J gave up 1 base and V 4 bases, and 1 base lay outside the gene matches. This CDR3 comprises 14 residues. Germline CDR1 is MNHNS and CDR2 is SASEGT. The CDR3 DNA sequence: TGTGCCAGCAGTGCTAGCGGGCGCACAGATACGCAGTATTTT. It is translated as CASSASGRTDTQYF.